These 23 T cell receptor beta chains were all obtained from the same sample, sequenced in a study of T-cell memory formation after mild COVID-19. MiXCR, applied by TCRdb to the 5' RACE reads, yields one record per CDR3 protein. The sample has around 60,000 distinct CDR3 sequences; more than 8% are singletons. The material sequenced was PBMCs or a T cell subset sorted from them (not recorded which). These receptors originate from a man aged 18 to 30 who had mild COVID-19 (a few samples of this study predate the infection). Cell type and time point are not known.

This clonotype was counted ten times or more. V is TRBV12-3 or TRBV12-4 and J is TRBJ1-1, with D possibly matching TRBD1 (5 bases). This CDR3 is built from 12 residues. Trimming pared 6 bases from V and 2 bases from J, leaving 7 bases between. Written as DNA, the CDR3 is TGTGCCAGCAGCCGGACAAACACTGAAGCTTTCTTT. Its protein product is CASSRTNTEAFF.

This clonotype has a handful of counts. V usage is TRBV11-3 and J usage is TRBJ2-5; D uncertain. V lost 4 bases, J lost 4 bases, and 10 bases lay in between. The V gene's germline CDR1 is SGHNT and CDR2 YENEEA. The length of the CDR3 is 13 residues. The CDR3 reads CASSSSRRETQYF. In DNA form, the CDR3 reads TGTGCCAGCAGCTCTTCACGTCGAGAGACCCAGTACTTC.

The genes are TRBV12-3 or TRBV12-4 and TRBJ1-1; D might be TRBD1 (5 bases). With 5 bases removed from V and 0 bases from J, the gap between germline ends came to 13 bases. The CDR3 length is 15 residues. CDR3 protein: CASSTLGGLNTEAFF. CDR3 coding DNA: TGTGCCAGCAGTACCCTGGGGGGTCTGAACACTGAAGCTTTCTTT.

This clonotype came up many times. This chain connects TRBV7-9 to TRBJ2-3, with unresolved D. Trimming cost V 1 base and J 6 bases, with 11 bases left between them. The CDR3 length is 14 residues. Per germline, CDR1 SEHNR and CDR2 FQNEAQ (reference sequence). CDR3 DNA: TGTGCCAGCAGCTTAGTATCTGCCGGGGATACGCAGTATTTT. Translated: CASSLVSAGDTQYF.

The chain employs TRBV6-5 and TRBJ1-1, with D hard to call. The V gene lost 6 bases and the J gene lost 4 bases, with 15 bases spanning the gap. This CDR3 is built from 14 residues. Germline V gene sequence: CDR1 MNHEY, CDR2 SVGAGI. The CDR3 region is CASSPPGVGTEAFF. DNA for the CDR3: TGTGCCAGCAGCCCCCCCGGGGTTGGCACTGAAGCTTTCTTT.

This clonotype was found many times. V is TRBV5-1 and J is TRBJ2-3; possible D gene TRBD1, 6 bases. The germline V and J ends were trimmed by 3 bases and 1 base, with 15 bases remaining between them. The length of the CDR3 is 16 residues. The V gene's germline CDR1 is SGHRS and CDR2 YFSETQ. The CDR3 reads CASSWGHEMGTDTQYF. The DNA of the CDR3 is TGCGCCAGCAGCTGGGGACACGAGATGGGCACAGATACGCAGTATTTT.

The chain employs TRBV7-9 and TRBJ1-2; tentatively, D is TRBD1 (5 bases). V lost 4 bases to trimming and J lost 6 bases, with 15 bases between them. This CDR3 contains 14 residues. Germline V lookup: CDR1 SEHNR, CDR2 FQNEAQ (reference sequence). As DNA, the CDR3 is TGTGCCAGCAGCTCGTGGCAGGGATTTCATGGCTACACCTTC. Translated: CASSSWQGFHGYTF.

This clonotype was detected a few times. The rearrangement uses TRBV6-1 and TRBJ1-2; TRBD1 aligns across 7 bases. Germline trimming cut 1 base from V and 14 bases from J; bases unmatched to any gene: 13. Germline lookup yields CDR1 MNHNS and CDR2 SASEGT. This CDR3 region has 14 residues. This CDR3 is CASSEVDRQGSGTF. The CDR3 DNA follows: TGTGCCAGCAGTGAAGTGGACAGGCAGGGTTCGGGAACCTTC.

This clonotype was observed a few times. This chain connects TRBV7-2 to TRBJ2-7, with D maybe TRBD1 (5 bases). Germline-derived CDR1 and CDR2 are SGHTA and FQGNSA. The CDR3 is made up of 15 amino acids. V lost 4 bases to trimming and J lost 3 bases, with 16 bases between them. The CDR3 sequence: CASSYSRQGFYEQYF. The CDR3, as DNA: TGTGCCAGCAGCTATAGCCGTCAGGGTTTCTACGAGCAGTACTTC.

The chain links TRBV10-2 to TRBJ1-1, with D possibly TRBD1 on 6 matching bases. CDR3 length: 14 amino acids. V was clipped by 3 bases and J by 2 bases, with 10 bases between them. Germline V CDR1 and CDR2: WSHSY, SAAADI. CDR3 in DNA: TGCGCCAGCAGTGAACCGGGGGCAAACACTGAAGCTTTCTTT. It codes for CASSEPGANTEAFF.

This clonotype showed up just a few times. The rearrangement links TRBV7-9 to TRBJ1-3, with TRBD1 as a possible D gene (5 bases). This CDR3 is built from 12 residues. Per germline, CDR1 SEHNR and CDR2 FQNEAQ (reference sequence). The V and J ends lost 5 bases and 5 bases respectively, with 7 bases between them. Here the CDR3 DNA reads TGTGCCAGCAGCCTGGACAGAAACACCATATATTTT. Its translation is CASSLDRNTIYF.

This clonotype was recorded many times. The chain links TRBV5-1 to TRBJ2-5; D remains unclear. Germline CDR1 reads SGHRS; CDR2 reads YFSETQ. The CDR3 runs to 15 residues. V shed 0 bases and J shed 5 bases, with 14 bases lying between them. The CDR3 spells CASSLGATKRETQYF. CDR3 sequence (DNA): TGCGCCAGCAGCTTGGGGGCGACCAAACGGGAGACCCAGTACTTC.

This clonotype was recorded a few times. The rearrangement uses TRBV29-1 and TRBJ2-5, with TRBD2 matching over 11 bases. J was trimmed by 7 bases and V by 6 bases; bases with no gene match: 10. Germline V gives CDR1 SQVTM, CDR2 ANQGSEA. The CDR3 runs to 14 residues. The CDR3 nucleotides read TGCAGCGTCAGGACTAGCGGGCGGACCGTGACCCAGTACTTC. Translated, it gives CSVRTSGRTVTQYF.

This clonotype has just a few counts. V gene TRBV19 combines with J gene TRBJ1-3; maybe TRBD1 (5 bases). The CDR3 sequence is 15 residues long. Germline values: CDR1 LNHDA, CDR2 SQIVND (reference sequence). V dropped 7 bases and J dropped 0 bases, with 13 bases sitting between them. In DNA, the CDR3 is TGTGCCAGTATCCCGGGACGGAGCTCTGGAAACACCATATATTTT. It specifies CASIPGRSSGNTIYF.

The chain joins TRBV20-1 to TRBJ2-7; tentatively, D is TRBD1 (5 bases). Trimming removed 3 bases from V and 3 bases from J, with 12 bases in between. The CDR3 sequence is 13 residues long. CDR1 and CDR2 from the germline V gene are DFQATT and SNEGSKA (reference sequence). CDR3 nucleotides: TGCAGTGCTAGCCAGGGTCGGTTCTACGAGCAGTACTTC. It specifies CSASQGRFYEQYF.

This clonotype occurred many times. V gene TRBV20-1 combines with J gene TRBJ2-3; D gene unclear. The ends were cut back, 0 bases at V and 4 bases at J, with 8 bases in the middle. This CDR3 contains 13 residues. CDR1 is DFQATT, CDR2 SNEGSKA, per germline (reference sequence). Here the CDR3 DNA reads TGCAGTGCTAGAGATCACGGGCCAGATACGCAGTATTTT. This sequence encodes CSARDHGPDTQYF.

This clonotype was observed at least ten times. The V call is TRBV4-1, the J call TRBJ2-3, with D unresolved. The CDR3 contains 13 residues. Per germline, CDR1 MGHRA and CDR2 YSYEKL. V dropped 0 bases and J dropped 3 bases, with 4 bases sitting between them. This CDR3 reads CASSQERTDTQYF. The DNA for the CDR3 is TGCGCCAGCAGCCAAGAAAGGACAGATACGCAGTATTTT.

This clonotype was counted between two and nine times. The rearrangement uses TRBV28 and TRBJ1-2; 10 bases map to TRBD1. Per germline, CDR1 MDHEN and CDR2 SYDVKM. The V segment lost 6 bases and the J segment 9 bases; nucleotides outside the gene matches: 7. The CDR3 is 13 residues long. The CDR3 nucleotides read TGTGCCAGCAGAACCGGGACAGGGGATCGCTACACCTTC. Translating gives CASRTGTGDRYTF.

This clonotype was detected a few times. V gene TRBV7-3 combines with J gene TRBJ2-3, with TRBD2 matching over 10 bases. The CDR3 covers 16 residues. After removal of 4 bases from V and 1 base from J, the junction contained 5 bases not matched to a gene. Germline-derived CDR1 and CDR2 are SGHTA and FQGTGA. The DNA for the CDR3 is TGTGCCAGCAGCTCCATAGCGGGGGGAGGCACAGATACGCAGTATTTT. It yields the protein CASSSIAGGGTDTQYF.

This chain links TRBV30 with TRBJ2-7; 8 bases line up with TRBD1. The CDR3 length is 12 residues. Germline trimming cut 0 bases from V and 8 bases from J; bases unmatched to any gene: 3. CDR1 GTSNPN and CDR2 SVGIG come from the germline V gene (reference sequence). The CDR3 nucleotides are TGTGCCTGGAGTGTACAGGGGGAACAGCAGTACTTC. Translating gives CAWSVQGEQQYF. Drawing the rest from reference TRBV30 and TRBJ2-7, the complete variable domain is SQTIHQWPATLVQPVGSPLSLECTVEGTSNPNLYWYRQAAGRGLQLLFYSVGIGQISSEVPQNLSASRPQDRQFILSSKKLLLSDSGFYLCAWSVQGEQQYFGPGTRLTVT.

This chain connects TRBV10-3 to TRBJ1-2, with D possibly TRBD1 on 5 matching bases. The length of the CDR3 is 14 residues. The V end lost 4 bases, the J end lost 4 bases, and 13 bases lay between the germline ends. Germline lookup yields CDR1 ENHRY and CDR2 SYGVKD. CDR3 nucleotide sequence: TGTGCCATCAGTGGGGGGTTATTGAGCTATGGCTACACCTTC. Translating it yields CAISGGLLSYGYTF.

This chain joins TRBV3-1 and TRBJ2-3; D is tentatively TRBD1 or TRBD2 (5 bases each). Per germline, CDR1 LGHDT and CDR2 YNNKEL (reference sequence). The CDR3 length is 14 residues. V lost 10 bases and J 0 bases, leaving 14 bases between the germline ends. CDR3 DNA sequence: TGTGCCACGAGAGAGGGGCGAAGCACAGATACGCAGTATTTT. It specifies CATREGRSTDTQYF.

This clonotype was seen a handful of times. This sequence joins TRBV7-2 and TRBJ1-4; 7 bases match TRBD1. V lost 6 bases, J lost 7 bases, and 8 bases stayed unmatched. From germline, CDR1 is SGHTA and CDR2 FQGNSA. The CDR3 is made up of 14 amino acids. This CDR3 reads CASRLTGAGEKLFF. The CDR3 DNA is TGTGCCAGCAGGTTAACAGGGGCTGGTGAAAAACTGTTTTTT. The variable domain in full, completed from reference TRBV7-2 and TRBJ1-4, reads GAGVSQSPSNKVTEKGKDVELRCDPISGHTALYWYRQSLGQGLEFLIYFQGNSAPDKSGLPSDRFSAERTGGSVSTLTIQRTQQEDSAVYLCASRLTGAGEKLFFGSGTQLSVL.